This T cell receptor (beta chain) was identified in a study of cytomegalovirus exposure and HLA in healthy donors. Findings and caveats of the study: Reportedly, TCR beta sequences accurately predicted HLA-A and HLA-B alleles in most subjects.

In regard to this clone: Its antigen is undetermined.

Trimming removed 2 bases from V and 4 bases from J; junction bases left unmatched: 9. The CDR3 runs to 16 residues. Germline V gives CDR1 KGHSH, CDR2 LQKENI. PCR was performed using 60 Vbeta and 13 Jbeta primers. Only in-frame clones appear in the TCRdb table, and some are missing; sequencing was by immunoSEQ multiplex PCR. The sample records roughly 180,000 clones, about 79% being singletons. The gene calls are TRBV18 and TRBJ1-1; 8 positions agree with TRBD1. The sample consisted of PBMCs. This TCR was recovered from a female donor in good health and CMV-seronegative. The CDR3 nucleotides are TGTGCCAGCTCACCAGGATACCAGGGGGCAGGCACTGAAGCTTTCTTT. It is translated as CASSPGYQGAGTEAFF.